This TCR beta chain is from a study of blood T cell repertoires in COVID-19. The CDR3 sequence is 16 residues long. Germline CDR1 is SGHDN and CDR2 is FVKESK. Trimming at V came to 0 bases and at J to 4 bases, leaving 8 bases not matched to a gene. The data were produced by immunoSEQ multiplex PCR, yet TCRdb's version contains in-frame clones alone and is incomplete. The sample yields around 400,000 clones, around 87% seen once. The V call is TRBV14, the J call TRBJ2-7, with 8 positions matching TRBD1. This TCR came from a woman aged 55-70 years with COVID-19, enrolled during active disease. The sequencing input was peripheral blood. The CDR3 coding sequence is TGTGCCAGCAGCCAAGATTCCGGGACAGGATATTACGAGCAGTACTTC. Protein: CASSQDSGTGYYEQYF.